Below are 8 T cell receptor beta chains sequenced from a single sample in a study of blood T cell repertoires in COVID-19. Assay used: immunoSEQ multiplex PCR; TCRdb lists only in-frame clones, some missing. Of 85,000 to 120,000 clones detected, 70% to 90% appear once; the ten largest clones hold around 3%. Sequencing used peripheral blood. These receptor sequences come from a man aged 45 to 65 with active or convalescent COVID-19.

This clone was detected only once. This chain links TRBV12-5 with TRBJ2-7; 9 positions match TRBD1. The CDR3 sequence is 16 residues long. CDR1 is LGHNT and CDR2 is FRNRAP in the germline V gene. Trimming at V came to 3 bases and at J to 3 bases, leaving 9 bases not matched to a gene. The CDR3 DNA follows: TGTGCTAGTGGTTTTTCCGAGGACAGGGGCTACTACGAGCAGTACGTC. Its protein is CASGFSEDRGYYEQYV.

This chain links TRBV5-1 with TRBJ1-5, with unresolved D. Trimming removed 1 base at V and 0 bases at J, with 8 bases between. This CDR3 comprises 15 residues. Germline CDR1 reads SGHRS; CDR2 reads YFSETQ. CDR3 nucleotide sequence: TGCGCCAGCAGCTTGCTAGGCGATAGCAATCAGCCCCAGCATTTT. Residues: CASSLLGDSNQPQHF. The variable domain in full, with the rest retrieved from reference TRBV5-1 and TRBJ1-5, is KAGVTQTPRYLIKTRGQQVTLSCSPISGHRSVSWYQQTPGQGLQFLFEYFSETQRNKGNFPGRFSGRQFSNSRSEMNVSTLELGDSALYLCASSLLGDSNQPQHFGDGTRLSIL.

This clone was counted once. The chain recombines TRBV28 with TRBJ2-3; 8 nucleotides line up with TRBD2. The V and J ends lost 6 bases and 7 bases, in that order; junction bases with no gene match: 9. Germline CDR1 MDHEN, CDR2 SYDVKM. The CDR3 runs to 14 residues. The CDR3 DNA sequence: TGTGCCAGCAGGGGGAATATAGCGGGGTATACGCAGTATTTT. Translation gives CASRGNIAGYTQYF.

The chain has TRBV19 and TRBJ2-4; 8 positions agree with TRBD1. Germline V gene lookup returns CDR1 LNHDA and CDR2 SQIVND (reference sequence). The CDR3 has 13 amino acids. Trimming at V came to 6 bases and at J to 7 bases, leaving 5 bases not matched to a gene. The CDR3 nucleotides read TGTGCCAGTAGCCAGGGGGCGCGGAACATTCAGTACTTC. Amino acids: CASSQGARNIQYF.

This chain connects TRBV6-6 to TRBJ1-5; 12 nucleotides agree with TRBD1. J was trimmed by 6 bases and V by 6 bases; bases with no gene match: 6. The CDR3 spans 15 residues. Germline-derived CDR1 and CDR2 are MNHNY and SVGAGI (reference sequence). CDR3 protein: CASSAGTGGRQPQHF. In DNA, the CDR3 is TGTGCCAGCAGCGCCGGGACAGGGGGCCGTCAGCCCCAGCATTTT.

For the CDR3, the DNA is TGCGCCAGCAGCTTGAAAGGAGCGGGGAAGAACACTGAAGCTTTCTTT. Its translation: CASSLKGAGKNTEAFF. This chain uses TRBV5-1 with TRBJ1-1; D not resolved. CDR3 length equals 16 residues. V lost 1 base and J lost 1, with 14 bases in between. Germline V gene data show CDR1 as SGHRS and CDR2 as YFSETQ.

The rearrangement joins TRBV28 to TRBJ2-1, with 7 bases matching TRBD1. The CDR3 runs 15 residues. CDR1 is MDHEN and CDR2 is SYDVKM in the germline V gene. V was clipped by 6 bases and J by 1 base; unmatched bases: 6. The CDR3 loop reads CASRTGQPSYNEQFF. The CDR3 bases are TGTGCCAGCAGAACGGGACAGCCGTCCTACAATGAGCAGTTCTTC. Supplemented by reference TRBV28 and TRBJ2-1, the full variable domain reads DVKVTQSSRYLVKRTGEKVFLECVQDMDHENMFWYRQDPGLGLRLIYFSYDVKMKEKGDIPEGYSVSREKKERFSLILESASTNQTSMYLCASRTGQPSYNEQFFGPGTRLTVL.

V and J are TRBV6-5 and TRBJ1-6, with unresolved D. The CDR3 totals 15 residues. CDR1 and CDR2 (germline): MNHEY, SVGAGI. Deletions cut 7 bases from V and 7 bases from J, with 17 bases between. The CDR3 here is CASTGSLPLNSPLHF. The CDR3 DNA is TGTGCCAGCACAGGCAGCCTCCCCCTGAATTCACCCCTCCACTTT.